A single sample gave rise to the 32 T cell receptor beta chains below, sequenced in a study of T cell repertoires in cytomegalovirus infection. TCRdb redid the calling of the reads with MiXCR, one entry per CDR3 protein. The table has around 550,000 distinct CDR3 sequences, around 27% seen once. What was sequenced was PBMCs. These receptors all come from a human donor in good health (CMV status not recorded). Some clones in this sample may be carry-over from other donors' samples.

This clonotype was counted only a few times. CDR3 in DNA: TGTGCCAGCAGCCTCGGGTCAGCGAAAACAGATACGCAGTATTTT. Translating it yields CASSLGSAKTDTQYF. The rearrangement uses TRBV7-9 and TRBJ2-3; D not resolved. CDR3 length: 15 residues. CDR1 SEHNR and CDR2 FQNEAQ come from the germline V gene (reference sequence). The V end was cut by 5 bases, the J end by 3 bases, with 15 bases between.

V usage is TRBV6-2 or TRBV6-3 and J usage is TRBJ2-2, with 9 positions matching TRBD2. This CDR3 is 13 amino acids long. V shed 11 bases and J 7 bases; nucleotides not matched to a gene: 8. Germline V gene sequence: CDR1 MNHEY, CDR2 SVGEGT. CDR3 amino acids: CAGGIAGDGELFF. Here the CDR3 DNA reads TGTGCCGGGGGTATAGCGGGAGACGGGGAGCTGTTTTTT.

In its sample, this clonotype was seen a few times. The chain carries TRBV7-2 and TRBJ2-1; 14 nucleotides align to TRBD2. The germline CDR1 and CDR2 sequences are SGHTA and FQGNSA. This CDR3 is built from 15 residues. The trim removed 5 bases at V and 5 bases at J, leaving 2 bases unmatched. The CDR3 loop is CASSKGLAGDNEQFF. CDR3 nucleotide sequence: TGTGCCAGCAGCAAGGGACTAGCGGGGGACAATGAGCAGTTCTTC.

This clonotype was detected only a few times. The V and J genes are TRBV7-9 and TRBJ2-1, with 8 bases matching TRBD1. Trimming at V came to 2 bases and at J to 5 bases, leaving 20 bases not matched to a gene. The CDR3 spans 20 residues. Germline V lookup: CDR1 SEHNR, CDR2 FQNEAQ (reference sequence). CDR3 coding DNA: TGTGCCAGCAGCTTAAGGGGCATAGACAGGGGCGGTAATCATCACAATGAGCAGTTCTTC. It translates to CASSLRGIDRGGNHHNEQFF.

This clonotype has just a few counts. The rearrangement joins TRBV28 to TRBJ1-1; TRBD1 matches 10 bases. This CDR3 has 16 residues. The V gene end was trimmed by 4 bases and the J gene end by 4 bases; junction bases not matched to a gene: 9. Germline V gene sequence: CDR1 MDHEN, CDR2 SYDVKM. The CDR3 DNA reads as TGTGCCAGCAGTTCTCCGGGACAGGGGCAGGGCACTGAAGCTTTCTTT. This encodes CASSSPGQGQGTEAFF.

There are a few counts of this clonotype. This chain links TRBV15 with TRBJ2-2; D assignment may be TRBD1 or TRBD2 (5 bases each). Trimming removed 6 bases at V and 0 bases at J, with 8 bases between. The CDR3 loop spans 14 amino acids. Germline CDR1 and CDR2: LNHNV and YYDKDF (reference sequence). This CDR3 is CATRGRSNTGELFF. For the CDR3, the DNA is TGTGCCACCAGGGGACGGTCGAACACCGGGGAGCTGTTTTTT.

This chain uses TRBV28 with TRBJ1-1; TRBD1 might be the D (5 bases). The germline V gene encodes CDR1 MDHEN and CDR2 SYDVKM. CDR3 length equals 16 residues. V dropped 7 bases and J dropped 7 bases, with 25 bases sitting between them. Here the CDR3 reads CASTYPGPPFSGEAFF. The CDR3 DNA reads TGTGCCAGCACCTATCCGGGACCACCATTTAGCGGTGAAGCTTTCTTT.

This clonotype was counted at least ten times. The J gene is TRBJ2-3, the V gene TRBV7-2, with a possible D match to TRBD2 (5 bases). The germline V gene encodes CDR1 SGHTA and CDR2 FQGNSA. This CDR3 spans 14 amino acids. V lost 7 bases and J 0 bases, leaving 11 bases between the germline ends. In DNA, the CDR3 is TGTGCCAGCACCTTTGGACTTAGCACAGATACGCAGTATTTT. Translating gives CASTFGLSTDTQYF.

The CDR3 region has the DNA TGTGCCAGCAGCTCTCTGCGTGGGGCGCCCTCCTACAATGAGCAGTTCTTC. Translation: CASSSLRGAPSYNEQFF. This chain uses TRBV11-2 with TRBJ2-1; tentatively, D is TRBD1 (5 bases). With 4 bases removed from V and 0 bases from J, the gap between germline ends came to 16 bases. This CDR3 has 17 residues. Germline assignment: CDR1 SGHAT and CDR2 FQNNGV.

There are a few counts of this clonotype. The chain recombines TRBV5-6 with TRBJ2-5; 10 bases line up with TRBD2. The CDR3 runs to 15 residues. Trimming at V came to 5 bases and at J to 1 base, leaving 5 bases not matched to a gene. The germline V gene has CDR1 SGHDT and CDR2 YYEEEE. The CDR3 loop is CASRVTSGFQETQYF. The CDR3 bases are TGTGCCAGCAGGGTGACTAGCGGGTTCCAAGAGACCCAGTACTTC.

CDR3 amino acids: CASSPGLAGGPHYEQYF. CDR3 nucleotide sequence: TGTGCCAGCTCACCAGGACTAGCGGGAGGGCCCCACTACGAGCAGTACTTC. The rearrangement uses TRBV18 and TRBJ2-7, with 15 bases identical to TRBD2. Trimming removed 2 bases from V and 3 bases from J; junction bases left unmatched: 5. Germline V lookup: CDR1 KGHSH, CDR2 LQKENI. The CDR3 sequence is 17 residues long. The variable domain in full, completed from reference TRBV18 and TRBJ2-7, reads NAGVMQNPRHLVRRRGQEARLRCSPMKGHSHVYWYRQLPEEGLKFMVYLQKENIIDESGMPKERFSAEFPKEGPSILRIQQVVRGDSAAYFCASSPGLAGGPHYEQYFGPGTRLTVT.

Only a few counts were recorded for this clonotype. The V and J genes are TRBV6-6 and TRBJ2-2; D unclear. Germline V gene lookup returns CDR1 MNHNY and CDR2 SVGAGI (reference sequence). Trimming pared 5 bases from V and 2 bases from J, leaving 6 bases between. This CDR3 has 13 amino acids. CDR3 DNA: TGTGCCAGCAGTGTACCTAACACCGGGGAGCTGTTTTTT. Protein: CASSVPNTGELFF.

Comments on this clonotype: This may be a read error, as it is one base from a much larger clone. V is TRBV7-6 and J is TRBJ2-2; 8 bases match TRBD1. The germline V gene encodes CDR1 SGHVS and CDR2 FNYEAQ. The CDR3 length is 19 residues. The CDR3 sequence: CGSSLGGIKWQGATGELFF. The DNA of the CDR3 is TGTGGCAGCAGCTTAGGGGGCATCAAGTGGCAGGGGGCCACCGGGGAGCTGTTTTTT.

This clonotype has just one count. The gene calls are TRBV4-3 and TRBJ2-2; TRBD2 matches 8 bases. From germline, CDR1 is LGHNA and CDR2 YSLEER. This CDR3 has 14 residues. Trimming took 6 bases from V and 5 from J; bases not matched to a gene: 5. The CDR3 spells CASRGLAETGELFF. As DNA, the CDR3 is TGCGCCAGCAGAGGACTAGCCGAAACCGGGGAGCTGTTTTTT.

The V call is TRBV6-6, the J call TRBJ2-5; 10 bases map to TRBD2. The CDR3 runs to 17 residues. CDR1 and CDR2 (germline): MNHNY, SVGAGI (reference sequence). V lost 0 bases to trimming and J lost 2 bases; unmatched junction nucleotides: 6. The CDR3 here is CASSYSFRTSGQETQYF. In nucleotides, the CDR3 is TGTGCCAGCAGTTACTCGTTCCGGACTAGCGGACAAGAGACCCAGTACTTC.

In this sample, this clonotype turned up once. The chain couples TRBV27 to TRBJ1-2, with 12 bases aligning to TRBD1. With V trimmed by 4 bases and J by 5 bases, 8 bases remained unmatched. CDR1 and CDR2 from the germline V gene are MNHEY and SMNVEV (reference sequence). The CDR3 runs to 16 residues. The CDR3 sequence is CASSSGTGGVWYGYTF. In nucleotides, the CDR3 is TGTGCCAGCAGTTCAGGGACAGGGGGCGTTTGGTATGGCTACACCTTC.

The table lists this clonotype with many counts. The chain carries TRBV11-2 and TRBJ2-3, with 10 bases fitting TRBD2. The CDR3 covers 16 residues. J was trimmed by 3 bases and V by 4 bases; bases with no gene match: 7. Germline CDR1 reads SGHAT; CDR2 reads FQNNGV. CDR3 sequence (DNA): TGTGCCAGCAGCTGGATAGCGGGAGGTGGGACAGATACGCAGTATTTT. Its protein is CASSWIAGGGTDTQYF.

The rearrangement links TRBV6-1 to TRBJ2-4; unclear D gene. The CDR3 has 16 amino acids. With 5 bases removed from V and 0 bases from J, the gap between germline ends came to 14 bases. CDR1 MNHNS and CDR2 SASEGT come from the germline V gene. In DNA form, the CDR3 reads TGTGCCAGCAGTTCCGGACGCATACTAGCCAAAAACATTCAGTACTTC. It translates to CASSSGRILAKNIQYF.

The chain is built from TRBV28 and TRBJ2-3; the D call may be TRBD1 or TRBD2 (7 bases each). Germline CDR1 MDHEN, CDR2 SYDVKM. V dropped 6 bases and J dropped 6 bases, with 19 bases sitting between them. The CDR3 runs 15 residues. This CDR3 is CASSLDREGWDTQYF. The CDR3 DNA reads TGTGCCAGCAGCCTCGACAGGGAGGGCTGGGATACGCAGTATTTT.

This clonotype occurred many times. The chain couples TRBV7-2 to TRBJ2-7, with D unresolved. With 3 bases removed from V and 6 bases from J, the gap between germline ends came to 12 bases. The CDR3 runs 13 residues. CDR1 is SGHTA, CDR2 FQGNSA, per germline. CDR3 coding DNA: TGTGCCAGCAGCTTGAGTGCTTACGGCGAGCAGTACTTC. Its protein product is CASSLSAYGEQYF. Variable domain in full (rest from reference TRBV7-2 and TRBJ2-7): GAGVSQSPSNKVTEKGKDVELRCDPISGHTALYWYRQSLGQGLEFLIYFQGNSAPDKSGLPSDRFSAERTGGSVSTLTIQRTQQEDSAVYLCASSLSAYGEQYFGPGTRLTVT.

J is TRBJ1-2 and V is TRBV7-3, with a weak D call TRBD1 (6 bases). Germline V lookup: CDR1 SGHTA, CDR2 FQGTGA. This CDR3 contains 15 residues. The V end was cut by 6 bases, the J end by 3 bases, with 17 bases between. In DNA, the CDR3 is TGTGCCAGCAGTCCTCAAGGGGGGCTCGACTATGGCTACACCTTC. This codes for CASSPQGGLDYGYTF.

The table lists this clonotype with many counts. The chain uses TRBV7-2 and TRBJ2-5, with TRBD2 identical over 7 bases. CDR1 SGHTA and CDR2 FQGNSA come from the germline V gene. V lost 2 bases, J lost 5 bases, and 8 bases stayed unmatched. The CDR3 loop spans 15 amino acids. DNA for the CDR3: TGTGCCAGCAGCTTATCTGGGGGGGTGGGGGAGACCCAGTACTTC. This encodes CASSLSGGVGETQYF.

For this clonotype: One end of the junction does not line up with germline, which may come from a read error. The chain is built from TRBV25-1 and TRBJ1-2; 7 bases line up with TRBD1. The CDR3 is made up of 15 amino acids. Germline V gene sequence: CDR1 MGHDK, CDR2 SYGVNS. The CDR3 DNA follows: TGTGCCGGCAGTGACCCAGGGACAGTGCAATATGGCTACACCTTC. It encodes CAGSDPGTVQYGYTF.

A few counts support this clonotype. The chain links TRBV2 to TRBJ1-6; tentatively, D is TRBD1 (6 bases). This CDR3 contains 14 residues. Germline CDR1 and CDR2: SNHLY and FYNNEI. V lost 7 bases, J lost 14 bases, and 21 bases lay in between. CDR3 sequence (DNA): TGTGCCAGCATTGCGGGGGCACGGAGAGGATCCCTCCACTTT. It encodes CASIAGARRGSLHF. The full variable domain, with the rest looked up from reference TRBV2 and TRBJ1-6, is EPEVTQTPSHQVTQMGQEVILRCVPISNHLYFYWYRQILGQKVEFLVSFYNNEISEKSEIFDDQFSVERPDGSNFTLKIRSTKLEDSAMYFCASIAGARRGSLHFGNGTRLTVT.

The V and J genes are TRBV19 and TRBJ1-1; perhaps TRBD1 as D (6 bases). Deletions cut 6 bases from V and 0 bases from J, with 14 bases between. The germline CDR1 and CDR2 sequences are LNHDA and SQIVND (reference sequence). The CDR3 is made up of 15 amino acids. The CDR3: CASRNGQSLNTEAFF. CDR3 nucleotide sequence: TGTGCCAGTAGGAACGGACAGAGTTTGAACACTGAAGCTTTCTTT.

The J gene is TRBJ2-5, the V gene TRBV24-1, with TRBD1 matching 9 bases. The CDR3 spans 16 residues. V lost 3 bases and J lost 4; bases outside the gene matches: 8. CDR1 KGHDR and CDR2 SFDVKD come from the germline V gene. CDR3 coding DNA: TGTGCCACCAGTGATCCATCCGGGACAGGGAGAGAGACCCAGTACTTC. It specifies CATSDPSGTGRETQYF.

J is TRBJ1-5 and V is TRBV19; D uncertain. Trimming removed 5 bases at V and 3 bases at J, with 14 bases between. The CDR3 has 15 residues. Germline V gene lookup returns CDR1 LNHDA and CDR2 SQIVND (reference sequence). The CDR3 region has the DNA TGTGCCAGTAGTTGGTTCTTGGGAGACAATCAGCCCCAGCATTTT. Protein sequence: CASSWFLGDNQPQHF. Using reference TRBV19 and TRBJ1-5 for the parts outside the CDR3, the full variable domain is DGGITQSPKYLFRKEGQNVTLSCEQNLNHDAMYWYRQDPGQGLRLIYYSQIVNDFQKGDIAEGYSVSREKKESFPLTVTSAQKNPTAFYLCASSWFLGDNQPQHFGDGTRLSIL.

This chain links TRBV12-3 or TRBV12-4 with TRBJ1-1; possibly TRBD1 for D (6 bases). CDR3 size: 15 residues. V lost 5 bases to trimming and J lost 5 bases, with 18 bases between them. In DNA form, the CDR3 reads TGTGCCAGCAGTCTGGGGGGAGGGGGACAAACTGAAGCTTTCTTT. The encoded protein is CASSLGGGGQTEAFF.

This clonotype was seen a few times. The V and J genes are TRBV7-6 and TRBJ2-1, with TRBD2 matching over 14 bases. Germline V CDR1 and CDR2: SGHVS, FNYEAQ. V gave up 3 bases and J gave up 0 bases; unmatched junction bases: 4. The CDR3 contains 18 residues. The CDR3: CASSFGLAGGNSYNEQFF. For the CDR3, the DNA is TGTGCCAGCAGCTTTGGACTAGCGGGAGGAAACTCCTACAATGAGCAGTTCTTC.

This clonotype was observed a few times. The CDR3 coding sequence is TGTGCCAGCAGCTTACTGTCCGGTAATGAAGCTTTCTTT. It yields the protein CASSLLSGNEAFF. The chain links TRBV7-2 to TRBJ1-1; D unclear. Trimming took 2 bases from V and 7 from J, leaving 11 bases between them. Germline V lookup: CDR1 SGHTA, CDR2 FQGNSA. The CDR3 contains 13 residues.

This clonotype was seen at least ten times. The V gene is TRBV10-3, the J gene TRBJ2-7, with 8 nucleotides matching TRBD1. The CDR3 sequence is 14 residues long. With V trimmed by 4 bases and J by 2 bases, 4 bases remained unmatched. Germline assignment: CDR1 ENHRY and CDR2 SYGVKD. The CDR3 nucleotides read TGTGCCATCAGTGTGCAGGGGGCGGCCTACGAGCAGTACTTC. This gives the protein CAISVQGAAYEQYF.

This clonotype has more than one count but fewer than ten. This chain links TRBV6-6 with TRBJ2-7; 10 bases match TRBD2. Germline assignment: CDR1 MNHNY and CDR2 SVGAGI (reference sequence). V was clipped by 7 bases and J by 1 base; unmatched bases: 7. This CDR3 is built from 15 residues. CDR3 region: CASTPLAGGSYEQYF. The CDR3 nucleotides are TGTGCCAGCACGCCATTAGCGGGAGGTTCCTACGAGCAGTACTTC.